A selection of T cell receptor beta chains follows, all from one sample in a study of liver allograft versus peripheral blood T cells. One entry per CDR3 protein results from TCRdb running MiXCR on the reads. The sample lists about 16,000 distinct CDR3 sequences; around 20% were seen once. These TCRs come from a human patient who had a liver transplant. Some T cells may be transferred from the graft donor. Each CDR3 is given with its conserved first and last residue. The D gene is left open where the match is weak. The size entry is marked missing in some rows and otherwise reads once, few, many or a size class.

NA	TRBV6-1	NA	TRBJ1-1	CASSEKAGTEAFF	TGTGCCAGCAGTGAAAAAGCGGGCACTGAAGCTTTCTTT
TRBD1	TRBV28	NA	TRBJ1-5	CASSFSSRGRQPQHF	TGTGCCAGCAGTTTTTCTTCCAGGGGGCGTCAGCCCCAGCATTTT
TRBD2	TRBV12-3/TRBV12-4	NA	TRBJ2-3	CASSLGLAISTDTQYF	TGTGCCAGCAGTTTGGGACTAGCGATTAGCACAGATACGCAGTATTTT
NA	TRBV28	few	TRBJ1-6	CASSSPGYNSPLHF	TGTGCCAGCAGTAGTCCGGGCTATAATTCACCCCTCCACTTT
TRBD2	TRBV10-3	medium-sized	TRBJ2-5	CAISEKKGGRDPETQYF	TGTGCCATCAGTGAGAAGAAGGGAGGGAGGGATCCGGAGACCCAGTACTTC
TRBD2	TRBV5-4	medium-sized	TRBJ2-5	CASSPGLAGGMETQYF	TGTGCCAGCAGCCCCGGACTAGCGGGAGGGATGGAGACCCAGTACTTC
TRBD1	TRBV7-9	NA	TRBJ1-4	CASSLSDREGEKLFF	TGTGCCAGCAGCCTTAGCGACAGGGAGGGTGAAAAACTGTTTTTT
TRBD2	TRBV28	NA	TRBJ2-1	CASSFWEGSSYNEQFF	TGTGCCAGCAGTTTCTGGGAGGGGAGCTCCTACAATGAGCAGTTCTTC
NA	TRBV24-1	many	TRBJ1-2	CATSDSRRGYGYTF	TGTGCCACCAGTGATTCCAGGCGGGGCTATGGCTACACCTTC
NA	TRBV29-1	NA	TRBJ2-5	CSVKGYGETQYF	TGCAGCGTTAAGGGTTATGGAGAGACCCAGTACTTC
NA	TRBV7-2	few	TRBJ1-2	CASSWSNYGYTF	TGTGCCAGCAGCTGGAGTAACTATGGCTACACCTTC
TRBD1	TRBV6-6	medium-sized	TRBJ1-1	CASRDMQGAPTEAFF	TGTGCCAGCAGGGACATGCAGGGGGCGCCGACTGAAGCTTTCTTT
TRBD2	TRBV18	medium-sized	TRBJ2-2	CASSPTSGIPPNTGELFF	TGTGCCAGCTCACCAACTAGCGGGATCCCACCCAACACCGGGGAGCTGTTTTTT
NA	TRBV5-5	NA	TRBJ1-1	CASSLVAGKNTEAFF	TGTGCCAGCAGCTTGGTGGCGGGGAAGAACACTGAAGCTTTCTTT
TRBD1	TRBV5-4	NA	TRBJ2-5	CASRGDRAKETQYF	TGTGCCAGCAGAGGGGACAGGGCCAAAGAGACCCAGTACTTC
NA	TRBV5-1	NA	TRBJ1-2	CASSSSGGVGYGYTF	TGCGCCAGCAGCTCCTCCGGGGGAGTAGGCTATGGCTACACCTTC
TRBD1	TRBV5-4	many	TRBJ1-2	CASSSQGARGYGYTF	TGTGCCAGCAGCTCACAGGGGGCGAGGGGGTATGGCTACACCTTC
TRBD1	TRBV7-9	few	TRBJ1-2	CASSPKGTRQGSNYGYTF	TGTGCCAGCAGCCCGAAGGGGACGCGACAGGGGAGTAACTATGGCTACACCTTC
NA	TRBV6-1	medium-sized	TRBJ2-2	CASSDSTVTGELFF	TGTGCCAGCAGTGATTCGACAGTTACCGGGGAGCTGTTTTTT
NA	TRBV28	NA	TRBJ1-3	CASSFLGGRRGNTIYF	TGTGCCAGCAGTTTTCTTGGGGGGCGCCGGGGAAACACCATATATTTT
NA	TRBV14	few	TRBJ2-5	CASSQLTQETQYF	TGTGCCAGCAGCCAACTCACACAAGAGACCCAGTACTTC
TRBD1	TRBV7-2	few	TRBJ1-2	CASSPGQGMRGYTF	TGTGCCAGCAGCCCCGGACAGGGTATGCGGGGCTACACCTTC
TRBD2	TRBV9	NA	TRBJ2-1	CASSPELASFNEQFF	TGTGCCAGCAGCCCTGAACTAGCGTCGTTCAATGAGCAGTTCTTC